Shown below are 14 T cell receptor beta chains from a single sample sequenced in a study of cytomegalovirus exposure and HLA in healthy donors. In the PCR, 60 Vbeta and 13 Jbeta primers were used. Data came from immunoSEQ multiplex PCR; TCRdb stores just in-frame clones and leaves some out. The sample records 150,000 to 200,000 clones, roughly 83% being singletons. Sequencing used PBMCs. All receptors come from a boy aged 2 to 9 in good health and CMV-seronegative.

This chain links TRBV19 with TRBJ2-1; 12 bases fit TRBD2. Looked up from germline, CDR1 is LNHDA and CDR2 is SQIVND (reference sequence). J gave up 1 base and V 5 bases, and 0 bases lay outside the gene matches. The CDR3 covers 15 residues. Here the CDR3 reads CASSGTSGSYNEQFF. Written as DNA, the CDR3 is TGTGCCAGTAGTGGGACTAGCGGGTCCTACAATGAGCAGTTCTTC.

This clone occurred once. The identical CDR3 is also encoded by other nucleotide sequences in the sample. This chain joins TRBV29-1 and TRBJ2-3; 12 bases align to TRBD1. Germline assignment: CDR1 SQVTM and CDR2 ANQGSEA. CDR3 length: 14 amino acids. Trimming took 6 bases from V and 3 from J; bases not matched to a gene: 4. The chain's CDR3 is CSVGGQGATDTQYF. As DNA, the CDR3 is TGCAGCGTGGGGGGACAGGGGGCGACAGATACGCAGTATTTT.

This clone was seen only a few times. The genes are TRBV11-2 and TRBJ1-6; 7 positions agree with TRBD1. Per germline, CDR1 SGHAT and CDR2 FQNNGV. J was trimmed by 0 bases and V by 2 bases; bases with no gene match: 10. The CDR3 covers 19 residues. The CDR3 DNA reads as TGTGCCAGCAGCTTAACGGCGTCCGCAGGGGGCTCCTATAATTCACCCCTCCACTTT. Its protein product is CASSLTASAGGSYNSPLHF. Using reference TRBV11-2 and TRBJ1-6 for the parts outside the CDR3, the full variable domain is EAGVAQSPRYKIIEKRQSVAFWCNPISGHATLYWYQQILGQGPKLLIQFQNNGVVDDSQLPKDRFSAERLKGVDSTLKIQPAKLEDSAVYLCASSLTASAGGSYNSPLHFGNGTRLTVT.

The chain employs TRBV5-6 and TRBJ1-2, with 8 bases fitting TRBD1. V lost 2 bases, J lost 7 bases, and 4 bases stayed unmatched. The germline V gene has CDR1 SGHDT and CDR2 YYEEEE. CDR3 length equals 13 residues. CDR3 sequence (DNA): TGTGCCAGCAGCTTACCAGGGGGCATTGGCTACACCTTC. It is translated as CASSLPGGIGYTF.

This clone was recorded once. The rearrangement joins TRBV18 to TRBJ2-6; tentative D call: TRBD1 (5 bases). Germline lookup yields CDR1 KGHSH and CDR2 LQKENI. CDR3 length: 18 amino acids. Trimming pared 6 bases from V and 0 bases from J, leaving 18 bases between. CDR3 in amino acids: CASSPFPDTLSGANVLTF. The CDR3 DNA is TGTGCCAGCTCCCCTTTCCCGGACACCCTCTCTGGGGCCAACGTCCTGACTTTC.

V gene TRBV2 combines with J gene TRBJ1-1; 9 nucleotides agree with TRBD1. The length of the CDR3 is 16 residues. The V and J ends lost 3 bases and 6 bases, in that order; junction bases with no gene match: 11. Germline CDR1 and CDR2: SNHLY and FYNNEI. The DNA of the CDR3 is TGTGCCAGCAGTGAGGGAGGGCCCGGACAGGGGTCTGAAGCTTTCTTT. The encoded protein is CASSEGGPGQGSEAFF.

A single count supports this clone. The chain has TRBV29-1 and TRBJ2-7; maybe TRBD2 (6 bases). With 4 bases removed from V and 1 base from J, the gap between germline ends came to 8 bases. Germline CDR1 reads SQVTM; CDR2 reads ANQGSEA. The CDR3 spans 12 residues. The CDR3 DNA follows: TGCAGCGTTGGGACTACATCCTACGAGCAGTACTTC. It is translated as CSVGTTSYEQYF.

On this clone itself: One end of the junction is discordant with germline, which a read error may explain. The DNA of the CDR3 is TGTGCCAGCAGCCTAGACAGGGGTCCCCTTAATGAGCAGTTCTTC. Encoded protein: CASSLDRGPLNEQFF. The V gene is TRBV11-2, the J gene TRBJ2-1; 8 nucleotides line up with TRBD1. This CDR3 is built from 15 residues. Germline lookup yields CDR1 SGHAT and CDR2 FQNNGV.

This clone turned up a few times. V usage is TRBV12-5 and J usage is TRBJ2-2; tentatively, D is TRBD1 (6 bases). The length of the CDR3 is 18 residues. From germline, CDR1 is LGHNT and CDR2 FRNRAP. V was clipped by 2 bases and J by 7 bases, with 23 bases between them. CDR3 sequence (DNA): TGTGCTAGTGGTTTGAAGCCCTCATTGCAGGGGACCGGCGGGGAGCTGTTTTTT. Translation gives CASGLKPSLQGTGGELFF.

The V gene is TRBV5-4, the J gene TRBJ2-1, with 9 positions matching TRBD2. Trimming removed 5 bases from V and 0 bases from J; junction bases left unmatched: 3. From germline, CDR1 is SGHNT and CDR2 YYREEE (reference sequence). The CDR3 sequence is 15 residues long. The CDR3 bases are TGTGCCAGCAGGACGCGGGGGGGCTCCTACAATGAGCAGTTCTTC. The encoded protein is CASRTRGGSYNEQFF.

This clone has just one count. This chain uses TRBV5-1 with TRBJ2-1, with 8 bases that match TRBD2. CDR3 length equals 15 residues. From germline, CDR1 is SGHRS and CDR2 YFSETQ. The V segment lost 5 bases and the J segment 2 bases; nucleotides outside the gene matches: 6. CDR3 sequence: CASSLSGGPYNEQFF. The CDR3 DNA is TGCGCCAGCAGTTTAAGCGGGGGTCCCTACAATGAGCAGTTCTTC.

The genes are TRBV5-6 and TRBJ1-4; TRBD1 aligns across 8 bases. This CDR3 contains 14 residues. Losses at the gene ends were 1 base for V and 10 bases for J; bases not matched to a gene: 6. CDR1 is SGHDT and CDR2 is YYEEEE in the germline V gene. This CDR3 reads CASSLQGAHGKLFF. In DNA form, the CDR3 reads TGTGCCAGCAGCTTGCAGGGGGCGCATGGAAAACTGTTTTTT. Drawing the rest from reference TRBV5-6 and TRBJ1-4, the complete variable domain is DAGVTQSPTHLIKTRGQQVTLRCSPKSGHDTVSWYQQALGQGPQFIFQYYEEEERQRGNFPDRFSGHQFPNYSSELNVNALLLGDSALYLCASSLQGAHGKLFFGSGTQLSVL.

This chain joins TRBV29-1 and TRBJ2-1; tentatively, D is TRBD2 (6 bases). This CDR3 has 15 amino acids. Germline CDR1 is SQVTM and CDR2 is ANQGSEA. Trimming stripped 7 bases from V and 2 bases from J, with 18 bases between. The CDR3 DNA sequence: TGCAGCGCTGTCCTAGCGCTCCTTACCTACAATGAGCAGTTCTTC. It is translated as CSAVLALLTYNEQFF.

The genes are TRBV9 and TRBJ2-1; 9 bases fit TRBD1. J gave up 1 base and V 5 bases, and 13 bases lay outside the gene matches. Germline V CDR1 and CDR2: SGDLS, YYNGEE. CDR3 length equals 18 residues. CDR3: CASRPGQGPRKSYNEQFF. CDR3 sequence (DNA): TGTGCCAGCAGACCGGGACAGGGCCCCCGTAAATCCTACAATGAGCAGTTCTTC.